The 8 T cell receptor beta chains below all came from one sample that was sequenced in a study of monozygotic twins with inflammatory bowel disease. TCRdb reworked the 5' RACE reads into one entry per CDR3 protein, no DNA. The repertoire table contains about 420,000 distinct CDR3 sequences. The source material was blood. The source is a human donor with ulcerative colitis or Crohn's disease, or a healthy co-twin of an affected twin (not recorded which).

The chain joins TRBV19 to TRBJ1-5. The CDR3 contains 15 residues. Germline CDR1 LNHDA, CDR2 SQIVND (reference sequence). The CDR3 region is CASSISPYSNQPQHF.

V is TRBV29-1 and J is TRBJ2-1; the TCRdb D gene call, TRBD1, has no DNA to confirm it. Germline V lookup: CDR1 SQVTM, CDR2 ANQGSEA. This CDR3 is 12 amino acids long. CDR3 sequence: CSVGRVDNEQFF.

The rearrangement uses TRBV5-1 and TRBJ1-2; TCRdb proposes TRBD1, but this gene call is untestable without DNA. From germline, CDR1 is SGHRS and CDR2 YFSETQ. This CDR3 has 15 residues. The CDR3 sequence is CASSLSRGANYGYTF.

This chain links TRBV5-4 with TRBJ2-1; TCRdb picks TRBD2, but there is no DNA to check that call. Germline CDR1 SGHNT, CDR2 YYREEE (reference sequence). The CDR3 contains 16 residues. The CDR3 reads CASSRASGGSYNEQFF. Full variable domain (outside the CDR3, taken from reference TRBV5-4 and TRBJ2-1): ETGVTQSPTHLIKTRGQQVTLRCSSQSGHNTVSWYQQALGQGPQFIFQYYREEENGRGNFPPRFSGLQFPNYSSELNVNALELDDSALYLCASSRASGGSYNEQFFGPGTRLTVL.

V and J are TRBV12-3 or TRBV12-4 and TRBJ2-2. The CDR3 runs 13 residues. This CDR3 reads CASSLSQDGELFF.

The chain employs TRBV7-9 and TRBJ1-2; TCRdb names TRBD1, which stays unverified in the absence of DNA. Germline CDR1 reads SEHNR; CDR2 reads FQNEAQ (reference sequence). The CDR3 is 12 residues long. The CDR3 reads CASSLTGQGYTF.

The chain is built from TRBV5-1 and TRBJ2-1; TCRdb designates TRBD2, a call that cannot be tested without DNA. Germline V CDR1 and CDR2: SGHRS, YFSETQ. The CDR3 is 15 amino acids. The CDR3 loop is CASSQTSGSYNEQFF.

V gene TRBV7-2 combines with J gene TRBJ1-6; with no DNA, the TCRdb D assignment of TRBD1 cannot be verified. Germline CDR1 is SGHTA and CDR2 is FQGNSA. The CDR3 is made up of 15 amino acids. CDR3 amino acids: CASSSSGTGLGPLHF. The complete variable domain, with remaining parts taken from reference TRBV7-2 and TRBJ1-6, reads GAGVSQSPSNKVTEKGKDVELRCDPISGHTALYWYRQSLGQGLEFLIYFQGNSAPDKSGLPSDRFSAERTGGSVSTLTIQRTQQEDSAVYLCASSSSGTGLGPLHFGNGTRLTVT.